The 10 T cell receptor beta chains below all came from one sample that was sequenced in a study of technical replicates of blood from a handful of donors. Repertoires were generated with immunoSEQ multiplex PCR, while TCRdb's copy carries only in-frame clones and drops some. The sample lists more than 70,000 clones; roughly 97% were seen once. Material: T cells isolated from PBMCs. Source of these receptors: a human donor in good health.

V and J are TRBV7-2 and TRBJ2-7; 8 nucleotides match TRBD2. The CDR3 covers 17 residues. V dropped 5 bases and J dropped 0; count of bases not matched to a gene: 12. CDR1 SGHTA and CDR2 FQGNSA come from the germline V gene. The CDR3 DNA reads as TGTGCCAGCAGCCGCCTACCGGGACTAGGGGACTCCTACGAGCAGTACTTC. The encoded protein is CASSRLPGLGDSYEQYF.

J is TRBJ2-1 and V is TRBV6-5, with D perhaps matching TRBD2 (5 bases). Trimming took 8 bases from V and 2 from J, leaving 10 bases between them. There are 13 residues in the CDR3. Per the germline V gene, CDR1 is MNHEY and CDR2 is SVGAGI. CDR3 residues: CASLAGTYNEQFF. The CDR3 coding sequence is TGTGCCAGCCTCGCGGGCACCTACAATGAGCAGTTCTTC.

This chain links TRBV2 with TRBJ1-5; TRBD1 agrees at 7 bases. With V trimmed by 7 bases and J by 2 bases, 5 bases remained unmatched. This CDR3 has 14 residues. Germline lookup yields CDR1 SNHLY and CDR2 FYNNEI. CDR3 coding DNA: TGTGCCAGCACTCATGGACAGGGCAATCAGCCCCAGCATTTT. Translation gives CASTHGQGNQPQHF.

Note on this clone: An end of the junction differs from the germline gene, which may be a read error. The gene calls are TRBV6-1 and TRBJ2-7, with 11 bases that match TRBD2. The CDR3 contains 15 residues. Germline CDR1 and CDR2: MNHNS and SASEGT. The CDR3 region has the DNA TGTGCCAGCAGAGGACTAGCGGGCCTTTTTCATCGGGGGGACTTC. Translated: CASRGLAGLFHRGDF.

The V gene is TRBV7-8, the J gene TRBJ2-5; 9 bases align to TRBD1. The CDR3 covers 16 residues. V shed 5 bases and J 5 bases; nucleotides not matched to a gene: 12. Germline-derived CDR1 and CDR2 are SGHVS and FQNEAQ. CDR3 sequence reads: CASSKSRTGARETQYF. As DNA, the CDR3 is TGTGCCAGCAGCAAGTCGAGGACAGGGGCGAGGGAGACCCAGTACTTC.

This clone appeared a single time. The chain is built from TRBV5-1 and TRBJ1-5; no firm D call. The CDR3 totals 16 residues. Germline CDR1 SGHRS, CDR2 YFSETQ. With 0 bases removed from V and 0 bases from J, the gap between germline ends came to 10 bases. This chain's CDR3 is CASSLGDRYSNQPQHF. CDR3 nucleotide sequence: TGCGCCAGCAGCTTGGGAGATCGTTATAGCAATCAGCCCCAGCATTTT.

V usage is TRBV7-9 and J usage is TRBJ1-5, with 10 bases identical to TRBD1. The germline CDR1 and CDR2 sequences are SEHNR and FQNEAQ (reference sequence). The length of the CDR3 is 17 residues. V shed 3 bases and J 2 bases; nucleotides not matched to a gene: 7. The DNA for the CDR3 is TGTGCCAGCAGCTTTGGGACAGGGGTTGGTGGCAATCAGCCCCAGCATTTT. This sequence encodes CASSFGTGVGGNQPQHF.

The chain has TRBV7-8 and TRBJ1-6, with unresolved D. In germline, CDR1 is SGHVS, CDR2 FQNEAQ. CDR3 length: 12 residues. Trimming removed 4 bases at V and 9 bases at J, with 7 bases between. CDR3 bases: TGTGCCAGCAGCTCCCCCGTTTCACCCCTCCACTTT. This gives the protein CASSSPVSPLHF. Supplemented by reference TRBV7-8 and TRBJ1-6, the full variable domain reads GAGVSQSPRYKVAKRGQDVALRCDPISGHVSLFWYQQALGQGPEFLTYFQNEAQLDKSGLPSDRFFAERPEGSVSTLKIQRTQQEDSAVYLCASSSPVSPLHFGNGTRLTVT.

The rearrangement joins TRBV19 to TRBJ2-7; D perhaps matches TRBD2 (6 bases). This CDR3 contains 13 residues. Germline V gives CDR1 LNHDA, CDR2 SQIVND (reference sequence). The V and J ends lost 6 bases and 6 bases respectively, with 15 bases between them. Here the CDR3 reads CASSAGSAGEQYF. DNA of the CDR3: TGTGCCAGTAGCGCAGGGTCAGCGGGCGAGCAGTACTTC.

The J gene is TRBJ2-7, the V gene TRBV7-9; D gene uncertain. CDR1 and CDR2 from the germline V gene are SEHNR and FQNEAQ (reference sequence). Deletions cut 0 bases from V and 4 bases from J, with 7 bases between. The CDR3 spans 13 residues. The CDR3: CASSLAYGYEQYF. DNA for the CDR3: TGTGCCAGCAGCTTAGCTTACGGGTACGAGCAGTACTTC.